This T cell receptor beta chain was found in a study of CD8+ T cells in alopecia areata. After isolation, RNA underwent reverse transcription to generate cDNA as the sequencing template. Method: immunoSEQ multiplex PCR; TCRdb's copy keeps in-frame clones and lacks some. The sample yields about 220,000 clones, around 57% seen once. Indicated treatment: oral pan-JAK inhibitor, 5-10 mg twice daily. The clonotype was recovered from a human donor with alopecia areata. Specimen: CD4+ T cells sorted from blood, collected at week 4, from a patient treated with tofacitinib.

The CDR3 region is CAINPDRADEAFF. DNA of the CDR3: TGTGCCATCAATCCCGACAGGGCTGATGAAGCTTTCTTT. The chain carries TRBV10-3 and TRBJ1-1, with TRBD1 matching over 7 bases. V shed 7 bases, J shed 7 bases, and the junction held 9 bases outside the gene matches. Germline CDR1 ENHRY, CDR2 SYGVKD. CDR3 length equals 13 residues.